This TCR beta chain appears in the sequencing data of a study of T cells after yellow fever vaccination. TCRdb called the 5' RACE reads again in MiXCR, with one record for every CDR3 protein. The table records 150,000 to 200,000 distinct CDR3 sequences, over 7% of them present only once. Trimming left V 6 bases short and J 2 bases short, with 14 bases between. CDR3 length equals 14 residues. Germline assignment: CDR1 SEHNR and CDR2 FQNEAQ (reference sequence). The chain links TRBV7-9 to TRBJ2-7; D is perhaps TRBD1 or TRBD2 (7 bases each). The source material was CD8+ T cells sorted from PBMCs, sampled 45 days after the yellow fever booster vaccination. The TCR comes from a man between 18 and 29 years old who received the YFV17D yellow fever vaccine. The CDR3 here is CASRSGGGPYEQYF. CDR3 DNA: TGTGCCAGCAGGTCAGGGGGGGGCCCCTACGAGCAGTACTTC.